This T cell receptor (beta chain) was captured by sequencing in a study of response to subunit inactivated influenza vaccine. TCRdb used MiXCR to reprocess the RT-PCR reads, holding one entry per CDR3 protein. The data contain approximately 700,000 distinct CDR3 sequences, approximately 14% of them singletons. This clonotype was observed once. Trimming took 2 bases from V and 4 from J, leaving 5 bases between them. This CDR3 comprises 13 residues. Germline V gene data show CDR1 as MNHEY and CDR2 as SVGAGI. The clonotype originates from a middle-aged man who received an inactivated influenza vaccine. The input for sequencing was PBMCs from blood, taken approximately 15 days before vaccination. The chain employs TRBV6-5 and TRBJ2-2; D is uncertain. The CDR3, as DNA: TGTGCCAGCAGTTACGGGTCCACCGGGGAGCTGTTTTTT. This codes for CASSYGSTGELFF.